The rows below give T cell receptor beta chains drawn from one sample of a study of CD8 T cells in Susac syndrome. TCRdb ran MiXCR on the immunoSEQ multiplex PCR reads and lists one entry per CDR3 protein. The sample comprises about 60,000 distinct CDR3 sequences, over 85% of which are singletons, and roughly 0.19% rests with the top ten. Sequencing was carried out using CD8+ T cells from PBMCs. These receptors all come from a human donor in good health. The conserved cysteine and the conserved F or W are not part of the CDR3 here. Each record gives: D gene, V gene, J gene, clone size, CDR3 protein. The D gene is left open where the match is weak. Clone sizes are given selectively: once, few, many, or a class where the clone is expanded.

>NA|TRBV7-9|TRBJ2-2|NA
ASSLGLGFTGELF
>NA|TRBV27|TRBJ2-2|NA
ASSLSPGNTGELF
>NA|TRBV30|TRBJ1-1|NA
AWSSDTPEAF
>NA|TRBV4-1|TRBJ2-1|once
ASSQVGTPEDEQF
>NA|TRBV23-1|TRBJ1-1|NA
ASSQSEEGDTEAF
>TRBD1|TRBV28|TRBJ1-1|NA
ASSPRDSVSTEAF
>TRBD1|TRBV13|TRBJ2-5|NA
ASSRAEGAQETQY
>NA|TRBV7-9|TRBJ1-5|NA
ASSLAPDATQPQH
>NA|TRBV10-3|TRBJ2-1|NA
AISERENNEQF
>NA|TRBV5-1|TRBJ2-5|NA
ASSQNYQETQY
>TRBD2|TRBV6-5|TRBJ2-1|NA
ASSWTSVSEQF
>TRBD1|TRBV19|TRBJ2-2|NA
ATDPTGAVGELF
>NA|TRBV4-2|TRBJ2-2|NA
ASSQDLEDMNTGELF
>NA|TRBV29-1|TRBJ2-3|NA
SVETSWGEWTQY
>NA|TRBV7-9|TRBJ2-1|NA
ASTPLGGPGNEQF
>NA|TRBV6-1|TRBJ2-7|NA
ASRKGGIDEQY
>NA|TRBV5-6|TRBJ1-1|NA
ASSQVGRMNTEAF
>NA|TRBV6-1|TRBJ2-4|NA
ASSKDRDPIPMVQY
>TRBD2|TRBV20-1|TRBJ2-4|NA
SATSTSGGNIQY
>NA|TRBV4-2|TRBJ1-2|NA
ASSQAGEEAYGYT
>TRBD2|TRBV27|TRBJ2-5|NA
ASSLGGLGETQY